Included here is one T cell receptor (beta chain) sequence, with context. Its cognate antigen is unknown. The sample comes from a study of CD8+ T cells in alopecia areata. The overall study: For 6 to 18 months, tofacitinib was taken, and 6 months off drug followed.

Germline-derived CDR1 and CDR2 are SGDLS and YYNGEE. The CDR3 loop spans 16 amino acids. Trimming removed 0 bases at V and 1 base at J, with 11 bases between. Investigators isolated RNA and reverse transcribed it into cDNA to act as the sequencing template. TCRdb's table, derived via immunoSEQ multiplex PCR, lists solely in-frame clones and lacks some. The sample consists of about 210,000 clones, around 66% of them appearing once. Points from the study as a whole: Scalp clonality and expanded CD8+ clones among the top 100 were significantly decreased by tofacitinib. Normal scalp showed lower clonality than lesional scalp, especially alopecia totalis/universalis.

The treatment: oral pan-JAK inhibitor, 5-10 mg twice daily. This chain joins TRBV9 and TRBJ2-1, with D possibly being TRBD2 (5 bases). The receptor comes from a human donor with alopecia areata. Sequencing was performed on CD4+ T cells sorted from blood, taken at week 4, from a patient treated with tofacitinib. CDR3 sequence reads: CASSVGWTGSYNEQFF. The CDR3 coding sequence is TGTGCCAGCAGCGTAGGGTGGACGGGATCCTACAATGAGCAGTTCTTC. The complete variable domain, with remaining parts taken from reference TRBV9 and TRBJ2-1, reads DSGVTQTPKHLITATGQRVTLRCSPRSGDLSVYWYQQSLDQGLQFLIQYYNGEERAKGNILERFSAQQFPDLHSELNLSSLELGDSALYFCASSVGWTGSYNEQFFGPGTRLTVL.